The 21 T cell receptor beta chains presented below share a single source sample, sequenced in a study of cytomegalovirus exposure and HLA in healthy donors. The PCR had 60 Vbeta and 13 Jbeta primers. Clones were read by immunoSEQ multiplex PCR, and TCRdb kept only the in-frame ones, dropping some. The sample includes approximately 210,000 clones, over 80% of them seen just once. Sample: PBMCs. The receptors originated from a woman in her 50s in good health and CMV-seropositive.

The genes are TRBV29-1 and TRBJ1-1, with 9 bases matching TRBD1. Trimming took 4 bases from V and 4 from J; bases not matched to a gene: 16. The CDR3 is 17 residues long. Germline assignment: CDR1 SQVTM and CDR2 ANQGSEA. As DNA, the CDR3 is TGCAGCGTTGCCGACCCGGGACAGGGTATGGGTTTCACTGAAGCTTTCTTT. As protein: CSVADPGQGMGFTEAFF.

This chain links TRBV5-4 with TRBJ2-2, with TRBD2 as a possible D gene (6 bases). Germline V gene lookup returns CDR1 SGHNT and CDR2 YYREEE (reference sequence). The CDR3 length is 14 residues. The V gene lost 4 bases and the J gene lost 5 bases, with 12 bases spanning the gap. CDR3 bases: TGTGCCAGCAGCCCTGGCGGGGAGACCGGGGAGCTGTTTTTT. Its translation: CASSPGGETGELFF.

The chain recombines TRBV4-1 with TRBJ2-4, with a weak D call TRBD2 (6 bases). Deletions cut 4 bases from V and 6 bases from J, with 16 bases between. The germline gives CDR1 MGHRA, CDR2 YSYEKL. The CDR3 runs 15 residues. The CDR3 DNA reads TGCGCCAGCAGCCCGGGACTGATGGAGATAAACATTCAGTACTTC. Encoded protein: CASSPGLMEINIQYF.

The V and J genes are TRBV18 and TRBJ1-1; D is ambiguous. The germline CDR1 and CDR2 sequences are KGHSH and LQKENI. The CDR3 is 14 residues long. V lost 2 bases and J lost 2, with 9 bases in between. Written as DNA, the CDR3 is TGTGCCAGCTCACCAGGAGGACGCAACACTGAAGCTTTCTTT. Amino acids: CASSPGGRNTEAFF.

The chain links TRBV5-1 to TRBJ2-5; TRBD1 might be the D (5 bases). Germline lookup yields CDR1 SGHRS and CDR2 YFSETQ. CDR3 size: 14 residues. Trimming removed 4 bases from V and 5 bases from J, with 15 bases in between. In nucleotides, the CDR3 is TGCGCCAGCAGCGGTGGGTCTAGACAGGAGACCCAGTACTTC. Its protein is CASSGGSRQETQYF.

The V call is TRBV18, the J call TRBJ2-5, with a tentative D call TRBD1 (6 bases). CDR1 and CDR2 (germline): KGHSH, LQKENI. The length of the CDR3 is 13 residues. Trimming took 4 bases from V and 13 from J, leaving 19 bases between them. The chain's CDR3 is CASSRQATEVSYF. CDR3 DNA: TGTGCCAGCTCACGACAGGCCACAGAGGTTTCGTACTTC.

The chain joins TRBV5-1 to TRBJ2-6; perhaps TRBD2 as D (5 bases). CDR1 is SGHRS and CDR2 is YFSETQ in the germline V gene. CDR3 length equals 15 residues. V lost 10 bases and J lost 0, with 14 bases in between. The CDR3 sequence is CASREGISGANVLTF. DNA of the CDR3: TGCGCCTCCCGAGAGGGAATCTCTGGGGCCAACGTCCTGACTTTC.

This rearrangement joins TRBV27 to TRBJ2-7; D is uncertain. The CDR3 consists of 13 residues. Germline values: CDR1 MNHEY, CDR2 SMNVEV (reference sequence). Trimming took off 3 bases at V and 1 base at J, with 7 bases between the two ends. The CDR3 DNA sequence: TGTGCCAGCAGTTTTGGCAGGTCCTACGAGCAGTACTTC. Translated: CASSFGRSYEQYF.

The chain links TRBV6-1 to TRBJ1-2; 8 nucleotides align to TRBD1. The ends lost 4 bases at V and 8 bases at J; junction bases unmatched: 12. The CDR3 spans 15 residues. The germline V gene encodes CDR1 MNHNS and CDR2 SASEGT. The CDR3 nucleotides read TGTGCCAGCAGTGCAGGGTTCTGGACAGGGTACGGCTACACCTTC. Protein sequence: CASSAGFWTGYGYTF.

The chain carries TRBV7-3 and TRBJ1-2; perhaps TRBD1 as D (5 bases). The CDR3 contains 16 residues. V was clipped by 1 base and J by 8 bases, with 20 bases between them. In germline, CDR1 is SGHTA, CDR2 FQGTGA. CDR3 amino acids: CASSLNPRGNTGGYTF. In DNA, the CDR3 is TGTGCCAGCAGCTTAAACCCCCGGGGGAATACGGGAGGCTACACCTTC.

The chain is built from TRBV13 and TRBJ1-1, with D uncertain. Trimming removed 0 bases at V and 2 bases at J, with 10 bases between. The CDR3 is 15 amino acids. Germline values: CDR1 PRHDT, CDR2 FYEKMQ (reference sequence). The CDR3 is CASSLGSTRNTEAFF. In DNA form, the CDR3 reads TGTGCCAGCAGCTTAGGATCGACAAGAAACACTGAAGCTTTCTTT.

CDR3 sequence reads: CASSSGQALSGNTIYF. The CDR3 DNA reads as TGCGCCAGCAGCTCCGGACAGGCACTCTCTGGAAACACCATATATTTT. The J gene is TRBJ1-3, the V gene TRBV5-1; 7 bases match TRBD1. Germline loops: CDR1 SGHRS, CDR2 YFSETQ. CDR3 size: 16 residues. With V trimmed by 3 bases and J by 0 bases, 6 bases remained unmatched.

This rearrangement joins TRBV6-1 to TRBJ2-2; TRBD2 is a possible D gene (6 bases). Germline assignment: CDR1 MNHNS and CDR2 SASEGT. V gave up 8 bases and J gave up 3 bases, with 7 bases separating them. The length of the CDR3 is 12 residues. The CDR3 DNA is TGTGCCAGCGGAGGGGACACCGGGGAGCTGTTTTTT. Translated: CASGGDTGELFF.

The chain has TRBV6-5 and TRBJ2-7; 8 bases fit TRBD1. V shed 7 bases, J shed 5 bases, and the junction held 7 bases outside the gene matches. The germline V gene has CDR1 MNHEY and CDR2 SVGAGI. The CDR3 spans 13 residues. The CDR3 DNA reads TGTGCCAGCATAGGGACAGGACCCAACGAGCAGTACTTC. It is translated as CASIGTGPNEQYF.

The rearrangement links TRBV27 to TRBJ1-6; 9 bases line up with TRBD1. Germline CDR1 is MNHEY and CDR2 is SMNVEV (reference sequence). The CDR3 consists of 17 residues. The trim removed 2 bases at V and 11 bases at J, leaving 13 bases unmatched. The CDR3 region is CASSLEGETGGRTPLHF. The CDR3 region has the DNA TGTGCCAGCAGTTTAGAGGGGGAAACAGGGGGCAGGACACCCCTCCACTTT.

CDR3 loop: CASSQGTVPTDTQYF. As DNA, the CDR3 is TGTGCCAGCAGCCAGGGGACAGTCCCCACAGATACGCAGTATTTT. The chain is built from TRBV14 and TRBJ2-3, with TRBD1 matching 7 bases. V was pared by 3 bases and J by 2 bases, with 5 bases of the junction left unmatched. Germline values: CDR1 SGHDN, CDR2 FVKESK. This CDR3 spans 15 amino acids.

The V gene is TRBV30, the J gene TRBJ2-5, with TRBD1 identical over 7 bases. TRBJ2-7 matches the DNA end more closely, so the J call is doubtful. The germline V gene has CDR1 GTSNPN and CDR2 SVGIG (reference sequence). The CDR3 sequence is 14 residues long. CDR3 amino acids: CAWSRQGGTYEQYF. The CDR3 nucleotides are TGTGCCTGGAGTCGGCAAGGGGGCACATACGAGCAGTACTTC.

The CDR3 spells CASSYRQGRGQETQYF. The CDR3 nucleotides read TGTGCCAGCAGCTACCGACAGGGAAGGGGCCAAGAGACCCAGTACTTC. The chain has TRBV7-2 and TRBJ2-5; TRBD1 aligns across 7 bases. Germline lookup yields CDR1 SGHTA and CDR2 FQGNSA. The CDR3 covers 16 residues. Trimming removed 4 bases from V and 1 base from J; junction bases left unmatched: 9.

This clone was observed a single time. CDR3 loop: CASRDTGEATGELFF. Here the CDR3 DNA reads TGTGCCAGCCGCGATACGGGAGAAGCCACCGGGGAGCTGTTTTTT. The J gene is TRBJ2-2, the V gene TRBV7-2; a possible D gene is TRBD2 (6 bases). V dropped 8 bases and J dropped 4 bases, with 17 bases sitting between them. The CDR3 runs to 15 residues. Germline values: CDR1 SGHTA, CDR2 FQGNSA.

The chain has TRBV18 and TRBJ1-3, with D possibly matching TRBD1 (6 bases). Germline V lookup: CDR1 KGHSH, CDR2 LQKENI. The CDR3 contains 15 residues. V was clipped by 6 bases and J by 0 bases, with 12 bases between them. CDR3 residues: CASSWGLTSGNTIYF. The CDR3 DNA is TGTGCCAGCTCCTGGGGGCTGACCTCTGGAAACACCATATATTTT. Looking up the rest from reference TRBV18 and TRBJ1-3 gives the full variable domain: NAGVMQNPRHLVRRRGQEARLRCSPMKGHSHVYWYRQLPEEGLKFMVYLQKENIIDESGMPKERFSAEFPKEGPSILRIQQVVRGDSAAYFCASSWGLTSGNTIYFGEGSWLTVV.

This rearrangement joins TRBV2 to TRBJ2-1, with D tentatively TRBD2 (7 bases). Germline assignment: CDR1 SNHLY and CDR2 FYNNEI. CDR3 size: 14 residues. V was clipped by 11 bases and J by 4 bases, with 18 bases between them. CDR3 sequence reads: CALRGGSGYNEQFF. The CDR3 DNA sequence: TGTGCCCTGAGGGGGGGCTCGGGATACAATGAGCAGTTCTTC.